The present T cell receptor (beta chain) was sequenced within a study of control samples from healthy donors and cancer patients. Sequencing used immunoSEQ multiplex PCR; TCRdb keeps in-frame clones, though not all of them. The sample includes about 170,000 clones, roughly 91% of them seen just once. Germline V gene data show CDR1 as SNHLY and CDR2 as FYNNEI. The junction had 4 bases not matched to a gene; V was cut back by 5 bases and J by 6 bases. This CDR3 comprises 14 residues. Sequenced material: blood. This sequence joins TRBV2 and TRBJ2-1; 10 positions agree with TRBD1. The TCR sequence derives from a woman in her thirties in good health. This CDR3 is CASSSDRGTNEQFF. The CDR3, as DNA: TGTGCCAGCAGTTCGGACAGGGGGACCAATGAGCAGTTCTTC.